These T cell receptor beta chains were read from a single sample in a study of blood T cell repertoires in COVID-19. The data were produced by immunoSEQ multiplex PCR, yet TCRdb's version contains in-frame clones alone and is incomplete. This table holds 90,000 to 150,000 clones, 80% to 90% found once. Sequenced input: peripheral blood. The receptors derive from a woman in her fifties or sixties with acute or convalescent COVID-19. The CDR3 runs from the conserved cysteine through the conserved F or W. The D gene is left open where the match is weak. Expanded clones are given a class, and other clones once, few, many or no size at all.

abundance	v_gene	j_gene	d_gene	CDR3aa	CDR3nt
once	TRBV19	TRBJ1-2	.	CASNVQGAQRDAGYTF	TGTGCCAGTAACGTTCAGGGCGCACAAAGGGATGCTGGCTACACCTTC
.	TRBV24-1	TRBJ2-2	.	CATSASGVAGELFF	TGTGCCACCAGTGCCTCAGGGGTCGCCGGGGAGCTGTTTTTT
.	TRBV7-2	TRBJ2-1	TRBD2	CASSLASGVSSYNEQFF	TGTGCCAGCAGCTTAGCTAGCGGGGTTAGTTCCTACAATGAGCAGTTCTTC
.	TRBV3-1/TRBV3-2	TRBJ1-6	.	CASTRGFNSPFHF	TGTGCCAGCACCCGGGGATTTAATTCACCCTTCCACTTT
once	TRBV5-4	TRBJ2-7	TRBD2	CASSVVSSGSAEQYF	TGTGCCAGCAGCGTAGTTTCTAGCGGGAGCGCCGAGCAGTACTTC
.	TRBV6-6	TRBJ1-5	.	CASSPYGGVKSNQPQHF	TGTGCCAGCAGTCCCTATGGCGGAGTTAAGAGCAATCAGCCCCAGCATTTT
.	TRBV5-1	TRBJ2-1	TRBD2	CASSSTSGSYNEQFF	TGCGCCAGCAGCTCGACTAGCGGGAGTTACAATGAGCAGTTCTTC
.	TRBV7-9	TRBJ2-7	.	CASSSLIYEQYF	TGTGCCAGCAGCTCACTAATTTACGAGCAGTACTTC
few	TRBV9	TRBJ1-1	.	CASSPPSGTEAFF	TGTGCCAGCAGCCCCCCCAGCGGCACTGAAGCTTTCTTT
.	TRBV14	TRBJ2-5	.	CASSPGVRETQYF	TGTGCCAGCAGCCCAGGGGTAAGGGAGACCCAGTACTTC
.	TRBV7-3	TRBJ2-5	TRBD1	CASSRQGGETQYF	TGTGCCAGCAGCAGACAGGGGGGCGAGACCCAGTACTTC
.	TRBV11-2	TRBJ2-5	.	CASSLVNQETQYF	TGTGCCAGCAGCTTAGTAAACCAAGAGACCCAGTACTTC